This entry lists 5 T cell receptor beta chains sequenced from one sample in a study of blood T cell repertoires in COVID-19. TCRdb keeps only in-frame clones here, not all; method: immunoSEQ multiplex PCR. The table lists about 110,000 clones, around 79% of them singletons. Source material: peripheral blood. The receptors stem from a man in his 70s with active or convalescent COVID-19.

The DNA for the CDR3 is TGTGCCAGCAGCCCCTTGGACAGCCCTACCGGGGAGCTGTTTTTT. It specifies CASSPLDSPTGELFF. V usage is TRBV7-2 and J usage is TRBJ2-2, with D perhaps matching TRBD1 (6 bases). CDR3 length: 15 residues. V gave up 5 bases and J gave up 5 bases, with 15 bases separating them. Germline V lookup: CDR1 SGHTA, CDR2 FQGNSA.

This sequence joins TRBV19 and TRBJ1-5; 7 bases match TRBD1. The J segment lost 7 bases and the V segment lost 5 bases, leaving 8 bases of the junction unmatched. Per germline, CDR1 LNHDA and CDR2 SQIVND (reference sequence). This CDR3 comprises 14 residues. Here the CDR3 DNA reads TGTGCCAGTAGTCCGAGGGGGCCGGGGCAGCCCCAGCATTTT. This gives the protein CASSPRGPGQPQHF. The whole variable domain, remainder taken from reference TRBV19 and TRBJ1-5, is DGGITQSPKYLFRKEGQNVTLSCEQNLNHDAMYWYRQDPGQGLRLIYYSQIVNDFQKGDIAEGYSVSREKKESFPLTVTSAQKNPTAFYLCASSPRGPGQPQHFGDGTRLSIL.

This CDR3 reads CASSWGGANTEAFF. CDR3 DNA sequence: TGCGCCAGCAGCTGGGGAGGAGCGAACACTGAAGCTTTCTTT. The chain uses TRBV5-1 and TRBJ1-1; no clear D. Germline V CDR1 and CDR2: SGHRS, YFSETQ. This CDR3 is built from 14 residues. Trimming removed 3 bases from V and 1 base from J, with 10 bases in between.

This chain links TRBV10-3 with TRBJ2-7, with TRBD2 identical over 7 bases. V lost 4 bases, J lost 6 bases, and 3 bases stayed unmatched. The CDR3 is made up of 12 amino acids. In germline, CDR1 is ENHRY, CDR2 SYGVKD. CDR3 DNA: TGTGCCATCAGTGGGGAGGGGATCGAGCAGTACTTC. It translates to CAISGEGIEQYF.

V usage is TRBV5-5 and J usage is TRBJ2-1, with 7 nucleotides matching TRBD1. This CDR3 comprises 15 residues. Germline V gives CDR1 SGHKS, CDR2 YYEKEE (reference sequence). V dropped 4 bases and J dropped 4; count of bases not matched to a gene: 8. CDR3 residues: CASSEGAQGYNEQFF. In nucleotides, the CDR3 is TGTGCCAGCAGCGAGGGGGCCCAGGGGTACAATGAGCAGTTCTTC.